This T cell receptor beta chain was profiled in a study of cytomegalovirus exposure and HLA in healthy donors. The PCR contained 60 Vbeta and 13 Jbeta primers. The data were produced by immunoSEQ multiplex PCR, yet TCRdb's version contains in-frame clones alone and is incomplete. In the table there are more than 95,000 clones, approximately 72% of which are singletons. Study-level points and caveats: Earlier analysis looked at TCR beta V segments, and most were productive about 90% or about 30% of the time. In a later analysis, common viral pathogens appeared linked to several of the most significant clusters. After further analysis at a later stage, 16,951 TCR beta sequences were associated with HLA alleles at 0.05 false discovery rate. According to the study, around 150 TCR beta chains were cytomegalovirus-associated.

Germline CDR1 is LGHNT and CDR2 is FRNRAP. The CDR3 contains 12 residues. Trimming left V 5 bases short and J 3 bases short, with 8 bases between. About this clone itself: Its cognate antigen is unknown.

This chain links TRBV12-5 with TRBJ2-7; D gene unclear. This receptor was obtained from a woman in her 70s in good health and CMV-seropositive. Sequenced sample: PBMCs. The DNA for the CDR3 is TGTGCTAGTGGTCCCAACAGCTACGAGCAGTACTTC. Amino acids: CASGPNSYEQYF.